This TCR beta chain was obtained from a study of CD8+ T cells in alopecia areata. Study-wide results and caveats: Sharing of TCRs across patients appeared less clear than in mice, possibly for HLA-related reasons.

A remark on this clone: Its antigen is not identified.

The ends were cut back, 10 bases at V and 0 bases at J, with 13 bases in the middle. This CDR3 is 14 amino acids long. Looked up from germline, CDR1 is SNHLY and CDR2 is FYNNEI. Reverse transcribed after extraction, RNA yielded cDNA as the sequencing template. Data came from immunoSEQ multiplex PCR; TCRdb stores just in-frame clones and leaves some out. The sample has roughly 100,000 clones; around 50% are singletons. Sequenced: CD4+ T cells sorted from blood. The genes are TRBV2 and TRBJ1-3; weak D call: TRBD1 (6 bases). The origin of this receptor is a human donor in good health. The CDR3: CATLTGSSGNTIYF. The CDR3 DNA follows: TGTGCCACCCTCACAGGGAGCTCTGGAAACACCATATATTTT.